One T cell receptor (beta chain) is described in this entry. Its cognate antigen has yet to be identified. Instrument used: NextSeq 550. The Human TCR Profiling Kit (MiLaboratory) was used to prepare UMI-labeled 5' RACE TRB cDNA libraries. cDNA synthesis used the entire amount of extracted RNA, and PCR amplification then used the entire amount of cDNA produced. Libraries were prepared in parallel with an identical number of PCR cycles. The authors processed their data as follows. With a minimum of two reads required per UMI, MIGEC and MiXCR pulled out about 54,000 +/- 9,700 unique UMI-labeled TRB cDNA molecules from each library. An average of roughly 40,000 +/- 10,000 functional in-frame TRB CDR3 nucleotide clonotypes without stop codons was found per library. Diversity metrics, including normalized Shannon-Wiener and Chao1, were computed in VDJtools after downsampling to 5000 UMI-labeled TRB molecules per sample. VDJtools was used to calculate clonotype-size-weighted physicochemical properties of the central five CDR3 residues, namely interaction energy, strength, volume and Kidera factor 4. After reprocessing by TCRdb, each CDR3 protein sequence is one entry, and no DNA is given. Clone size and V and J calls follow TCRdb, not the original study. This sample's table lists approximately 130,000 distinct CDR3 sequences. The top ten clones comprise roughly 0.39% of the sample.

CDR1 is given as DFQATT and CDR2 as SNEGSKA, both from the germline V gene (reference sequence). Measured from the cysteine to the phenylalanine, the CDR3 is 14 residues long. No DNA accompanies this entry. Each CD8+ T cell subset was flow-sorted in triplicate, with 300,000 cells per subset placed directly into RLT lysis buffer. Naive CD8+ T cells were defined stringently as CD45RO-CCR7+CD27+CD95- to exclude memory contaminants. Using standard density gradient centrifugation, peripheral blood mononuclear cells were isolated from buffy coats. A FACSAria III was used to flow-sort naive CXCR3-negative and CXCR3-positive CD8+ T cells. Total RNA was extracted from sorted cells with an RNeasy Mini Kit. This sample was included in a study of CXCR3-negative and CXCR3-positive naive CD8 T cells (dated by TCRdb to between 2018 and 2020). For the study in its entirety: In total, about 135 million TRB reads were obtained, or roughly 1.5 +/- 0.3 million reads per library. Data from 11 donors, pooled across two independent experiments, went into the diversity and physicochemical repertoire analyses. Naive subsets from 5 donors and memory cells from 3 donors were included in the TRBV-TRBJ cluster analysis. What the research found in general, with its limitations: Freshly isolated PBMCs were used for most assays because CXCR3 expression partially decreased after cryopreservation. Both naive subsets had comparably high repertoire diversity, while memory CD8+ T cells had much lower repertoire diversity. TRB CDR3s from CXCR3-positive naive cells showed higher hydrophobicity (lower Kidera factor 4), lower energy, and higher strength and volume indices than CXCR3-negative naive cells. Because surface CD5, which is linked to self-reactivity in mice, was comparable between the naive subsets, TCR interaction strength was also inferred from TRB CDR3 physicochemical properties. Naive CXCR3-negative and CXCR3-positive cells from the same donor showed similar TRBV-TRBJ usage, whereas memory cells showed distinct patterns.

The sequence was obtained from a human donor in good health. Some clones in this sample may be carry-over from other donors' samples. Sequenced input: naive CXCR3+ CD8+ T cells from blood. What this sample's cell subset or site label stands for: CD45RO-CCR7+CD27+CD95- naive CD8+ T cells expressing CXCR3 (TNR3+). The sequence links TRBV20-1 to TRBJ1-2; TCRdb picks TRBD1, but there is no DNA to check that call. This receptor carries the CDR3 CSASLGQRLYGYTF.